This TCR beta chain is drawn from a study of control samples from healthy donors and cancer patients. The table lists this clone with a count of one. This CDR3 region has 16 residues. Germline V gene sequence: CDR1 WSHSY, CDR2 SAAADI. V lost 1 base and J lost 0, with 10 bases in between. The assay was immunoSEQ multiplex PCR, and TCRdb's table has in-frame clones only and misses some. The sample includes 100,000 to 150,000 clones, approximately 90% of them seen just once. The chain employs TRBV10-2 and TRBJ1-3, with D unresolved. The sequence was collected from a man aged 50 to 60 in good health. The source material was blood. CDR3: CASSEYPGSSGNTIYF. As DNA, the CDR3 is TGCGCCAGCAGTGAGTACCCGGGCTCCTCTGGAAACACCATATATTTT.